This T cell receptor (beta chain) was captured by sequencing in a study of blood T cell repertoires in COVID-19. Study-wide context: Specimens from acute and convalescent COVID-19 originated in the United States, Italy and Spain. From T cells, B-cell-depleted T cells, or PBMCs came the material, which was cDNA or gDNA.

Study processing details: Reference gene primer amplification gave nucleated cell count estimates. The assay was immunoSEQ multiplex PCR, and TCRdb's table has in-frame clones only and misses some. V and J calls and clone size are those listed in that table; D and trimming were worked out from the DNA. The sample gives about 210,000 clones, about 89% of which show up once; 4% to 5.5% is in the top ten. This TCR derives from a woman between 40 and 55 years old with acute or convalescent COVID-19. Material for sequencing was peripheral blood.

As DNA, the CDR3 is TGTGCCAGCAGCCTATACAGGGGCAGGGAGACCCAGTACTTC. This translates into CASSLYRGRETQYF. The chain links TRBV5-4 to TRBJ2-5, with 7 nucleotides matching TRBD1. In germline, CDR1 is SGHNT, CDR2 YYREEE (reference sequence). The length of the CDR3 is 14 residues. The V segment lost 4 bases and the J segment 5 bases; nucleotides outside the gene matches: 8. Combining the CDR3 with reference TRBV5-4 and TRBJ2-5 gives the whole variable domain ETGVTQSPTHLIKTRGQQVTLRCSSQSGHNTVSWYQQALGQGPQFIFQYYREEENGRGNFPPRFSGLQFPNYSSELNVNALELDDSALYLCASSLYRGRETQYFGPGTRLLVL.